A single sample gave rise to the 32 T cell receptor beta chains below, sequenced in a study of cytomegalovirus exposure and HLA in healthy donors. The repertoire was sequenced with immunoSEQ multiplex PCR; TCRdb's copy has only in-frame clones and lacks some. The repertoire includes nearly 200,000 clones, more than 65% of them detected once, and around 15% sits in the top ten. The sample taken for sequencing was PBMCs. Every receptor here comes from a young woman in good health and CMV-seropositive.

V gene TRBV30 combines with J gene TRBJ2-1; D perhaps matches TRBD2 (5 bases). Deletions cut 2 bases from V and 6 bases from J, with 8 bases between. Germline CDR1 reads GTSNPN; CDR2 reads SVGIG (reference sequence). This CDR3 region has 12 residues. CDR3 in amino acids: CAWSRTFNEQFF. The CDR3 coding sequence is TGTGCCTGGAGTCGGACTTTCAATGAGCAGTTCTTC.

V usage is TRBV2 and J usage is TRBJ2-7; TRBD2 is a possible D gene (5 bases). This CDR3 has 14 residues. V lost 1 base and J 5 bases, leaving 12 bases between the germline ends. Germline V gene data show CDR1 as SNHLY and CDR2 as FYNNEI. In DNA, the CDR3 is TGTGCCAGCAGTGAAGGCCACAGCGGCCACGAGCAGTACTTC. It specifies CASSEGHSGHEQYF. The whole variable domain, remainder taken from reference TRBV2 and TRBJ2-7, is EPEVTQTPSHQVTQMGQEVILRCVPISNHLYFYWYRQILGQKVEFLVSFYNNEISEKSEIFDDQFSVERPDGSNFTLKIRSTKLEDSAMYFCASSEGHSGHEQYFGPGTRLTVT.

The rearrangement links TRBV6-1 to TRBJ2-5; TRBD1 is a possible D gene (6 bases). V was cut by 4 bases and J by 2 bases, with 11 bases left in between. The CDR3 contains 14 residues. CDR1 is MNHNS, CDR2 SASEGT, per germline. The CDR3 protein is CASSGFRGQETQYF. CDR3 nucleotide sequence: TGTGCCAGCAGTGGATTCAGGGGACAAGAGACCCAGTACTTC.

The chain has TRBV2 and TRBJ1-2, with 11 bases identical to TRBD1. The CDR3 is made up of 13 amino acids. In germline, CDR1 is SNHLY, CDR2 FYNNEI. Losses at the gene ends were 7 bases for V and 7 bases for J; bases not matched to a gene: 5. In DNA, the CDR3 is TGTGCCAGCATAGGACAGGGGGCTGGTGGCTACACCTTC. It specifies CASIGQGAGGYTF. Variable domain in full (rest from reference TRBV2 and TRBJ1-2): EPEVTQTPSHQVTQMGQEVILRCVPISNHLYFYWYRQILGQKVEFLVSFYNNEISEKSEIFDDQFSVERPDGSNFTLKIRSTKLEDSAMYFCASIGQGAGGYTFGSGTRLTVV.

The V and J genes are TRBV7-2 and TRBJ2-7, with D perhaps TRBD2 (6 bases). CDR3 length equals 13 residues. Trimming took 6 bases from V and 0 from J, leaving 9 bases between them. CDR1 and CDR2 from the germline V gene are SGHTA and FQGNSA. The CDR3 DNA reads as TGTGCCAGCAGAGGGACTTCCTCCTACGAGCAGTACTTC. This codes for CASRGTSSYEQYF. Based on the CDR3 plus reference TRBV7-2 and TRBJ2-7, the full variable domain is GAGVSQSPSNKVTEKGKDVELRCDPISGHTALYWYRQSLGQGLEFLIYFQGNSAPDKSGLPSDRFSAERTGGSVSTLTIQRTQQEDSAVYLCASRGTSSYEQYFGPGTRLTVT.

The chain uses TRBV4-2 and TRBJ2-1, with 7 bases aligning to TRBD2. J gave up 3 bases and V 4 bases, and 6 bases lay outside the gene matches. CDR3 length: 15 amino acids. The germline CDR1 and CDR2 sequences are LGHNA and YNFKEQ. This CDR3 is CASSPLADLYNEQFF. The CDR3 nucleotides are TGTGCCAGCAGCCCCCTAGCGGATCTCTACAATGAGCAGTTCTTC.

This chain links TRBV20-1 with TRBJ2-2; the D gene is possibly TRBD2 (6 bases). There are 11 residues in the CDR3. Trimming shortened V by 6 bases and J by 7 bases, and 9 bases separated the two germline ends. Germline assignment: CDR1 DFQATT and CDR2 SNEGSKA (reference sequence). The CDR3: CSAETSGELFF. The CDR3, as DNA: TGCAGTGCGGAGACTAGCGGGGAGCTGTTTTTT.

The rearrangement uses TRBV29-1 and TRBJ1-2; D is uncertain. V was pared by 4 bases and J by 3 bases, with 12 bases between. From germline, CDR1 is SQVTM and CDR2 ANQGSEA. CDR3 length equals 13 residues. The CDR3 here is CSVAEMLDYGYTF. The DNA for the CDR3 is TGCAGCGTTGCCGAGATGTTGGACTATGGCTACACCTTC. Full variable domain (missing parts from reference TRBV29-1 and TRBJ1-2): SAVISQKPSRDICQRGTSLTIQCQVDSQVTMMFWYRQQPGQSLTLIATANQGSEATYESGFVIDKFPISRPNLTFSTLTVSNMSPEDSSIYLCSVAEMLDYGYTFGSGTRLTVV.

The chain couples TRBV10-3 to TRBJ1-5; D may be TRBD1 (6 bases). This CDR3 contains 16 residues. Trimming removed 0 bases from V and 6 bases from J, with 15 bases in between. The germline gives CDR1 ENHRY, CDR2 SYGVKD. In DNA, the CDR3 is TGTGCCATCAGTGAGTCGAGAGGGGGAAGGAGTCAGCCCCAGCATTTT. This encodes CAISESRGGRSQPQHF.

This chain joins TRBV5-4 and TRBJ2-5; TRBD1 aligns across 8 bases. V shed 4 bases and J 2 bases; nucleotides not matched to a gene: 7. The CDR3 loop spans 15 amino acids. Looked up from germline, CDR1 is SGHNT and CDR2 is YYREEE (reference sequence). In DNA form, the CDR3 reads TGTGCCAGCAGCCTCCAGGGGGCTCGGCAAGAGACCCAGTACTTC. Translation: CASSLQGARQETQYF.

The J gene is TRBJ2-3, the V gene TRBV2; TRBD1 is a possible D gene (5 bases). V lost 10 bases and J lost 3, with 8 bases in between. The CDR3 sequence is 11 residues long. CDR1 and CDR2 (germline): SNHLY, FYNNEI. The CDR3 region has the DNA TGTGCCACCCGACAGACAGATACGCAGTATTTT. Its protein product is CATRQTDTQYF.

V gene TRBV9 combines with J gene TRBJ1-5; weak D call: TRBD1 (5 bases). Trimming took 2 bases from V and 5 from J, leaving 8 bases between them. Germline V gene lookup returns CDR1 SGDLS and CDR2 YYNGEE. The CDR3 spans 13 residues. For the CDR3, the DNA is TGTGCCAGCAGCGTGGGACTGGATCAGCCCCAGCATTTT. Its translation is CASSVGLDQPQHF.

The chain recombines TRBV6-6 with TRBJ2-2; tentatively, D is TRBD1 (5 bases). The germline gives CDR1 MNHNY, CDR2 SVGAGI (reference sequence). V was clipped by 8 bases and J by 4 bases, with 8 bases between them. This CDR3 contains 12 residues. This chain's CDR3 is CASGQGTGELFF. The DNA for the CDR3 is TGTGCCAGCGGGCAGGGCACCGGGGAGCTGTTTTTT.

The CDR3 DNA reads as TGTGCCAGCAGCACTCAGGGGGATGAGCAGTTCTTC. Its protein product is CASSTQGDEQFF. The J gene is TRBJ2-1, the V gene TRBV6-1, with TRBD1 identical over 7 bases. V gave up 6 bases and J gave up 8 bases; unmatched junction bases: 4. In germline, CDR1 is MNHNS, CDR2 SASEGT. CDR3 length: 12 residues.

V usage is TRBV7-2 and J usage is TRBJ1-2; a possible D gene is TRBD1 (6 bases). Trimming shortened V by 3 bases and J by 5 bases, and 7 bases separated the two germline ends. The V gene's germline CDR1 is SGHTA and CDR2 FQGNSA. The CDR3 extends over 12 amino acids. The CDR3 nucleotides are TGTGCCAGCAGCTTCGGACAGTATGGCTACACCTTC. Protein sequence: CASSFGQYGYTF.

This clone was detected only once. The same CDR3 arises from other DNA sequences in this sample as well. The V gene is TRBV5-1, the J gene TRBJ2-7, with a possible D match to TRBD2 (5 bases). V shed 1 base and J shed 7 bases, with 15 bases lying between them. The CDR3 is made up of 14 amino acids. Per germline, CDR1 SGHRS and CDR2 YFSETQ. CDR3 nucleotide sequence: TGCGCCAGCAGCTTGACCAGCGGCTCGGGAGAGCAGTACTTC. Amino acid sequence: CASSLTSGSGEQYF.

V gene TRBV6-1 combines with J gene TRBJ2-5; no clear D gene. This CDR3 comprises 14 residues. V gave up 4 bases and J gave up 1 base, with 10 bases separating them. Germline CDR1 and CDR2: MNHNS and SASEGT. The CDR3 DNA reads as TGTGCCAGCAGTGTTCGGTATCGCCAAGAGACCCAGTACTTC. Residues: CASSVRYRQETQYF.

J is TRBJ2-2 and V is TRBV11-2, with 9 bases identical to TRBD2. The V gene end was trimmed by 7 bases and the J gene end by 0 bases; junction bases not matched to a gene: 3. The CDR3 covers 15 residues. Germline assignment: CDR1 SGHAT and CDR2 FQNNGV. The CDR3 coding sequence is TGTGCCAGCACTGTAGCGGGGGCGAACACCGGGGAGCTGTTTTTT. As protein: CASTVAGANTGELFF.

This clone was recorded once. The chain couples TRBV5-4 to TRBJ2-5, with 9 bases identical to TRBD1. V shed 4 bases, J shed 5 bases, and the junction held 6 bases outside the gene matches. Germline V gene sequence: CDR1 SGHNT, CDR2 YYREEE (reference sequence). The length of the CDR3 is 14 residues. CDR3 in amino acids: CASSPWTGVETQYF. The CDR3 coding sequence is TGTGCCAGCAGCCCCTGGACAGGGGTGGAGACCCAGTACTTC.

The chain links TRBV6-5 to TRBJ2-2, with 7 bases aligning to TRBD2. V dropped 5 bases and J dropped 0; count of bases not matched to a gene: 3. This CDR3 spans 15 amino acids. From germline, CDR1 is MNHEY and CDR2 SVGAGI. The CDR3 spells CASSPSGSNTGELFF. CDR3 coding DNA: TGTGCCAGCAGTCCTAGCGGATCGAACACCGGGGAGCTGTTTTTT.

The chain combines TRBV7-2 with TRBJ2-3; no reliable D call. V was trimmed by 5 bases and J by 9 bases, leaving 18 bases between them. The CDR3 runs to 14 residues. Germline CDR1 and CDR2: SGHTA and FQGNSA. CDR3 nucleotide sequence: TGTGCCAGCAGCCCTAACCCACTCCTCTCGACGCAGTATTTT. Translated: CASSPNPLLSTQYF.

The chain has TRBV7-9 and TRBJ1-1, with D tentatively TRBD1 (6 bases). Looked up from germline, CDR1 is SEHNR and CDR2 is FQNEAQ (reference sequence). This CDR3 has 15 amino acids. The V gene lost 5 bases and the J gene lost 1 base, with 14 bases spanning the gap. Here the CDR3 DNA reads TGTGCCAGCAGCCCCAGACAGGTCCCGAACACTGAAGCTTTCTTT. This translates into CASSPRQVPNTEAFF.

This rearrangement joins TRBV5-1 to TRBJ2-2, with D unresolved. Trimming stripped 1 base from V and 1 base from J, with 8 bases between. Germline loops: CDR1 SGHRS, CDR2 YFSETQ. The CDR3 has 15 amino acids. CDR3 region: CASSLINRNTGELFF. The CDR3 bases are TGCGCCAGCAGCTTGATCAACAGGAACACCGGGGAGCTGTTTTTT.

The rearrangement joins TRBV19 to TRBJ1-3; D gene uncertain. This CDR3 contains 11 residues. Trimming pared 8 bases from V and 4 bases from J, leaving 6 bases between. Germline V gene lookup returns CDR1 LNHDA and CDR2 SQIVND (reference sequence). CDR3 nucleotide sequence: TGTGCCAGTGGGCAGGGAAACACCATATATTTT. It is translated as CASGQGNTIYF. Full variable domain (missing parts from reference TRBV19 and TRBJ1-3): DGGITQSPKYLFRKEGQNVTLSCEQNLNHDAMYWYRQDPGQGLRLIYYSQIVNDFQKGDIAEGYSVSREKKESFPLTVTSAQKNPTAFYLCASGQGNTIYFGEGSWLTVV.

A single count supports this clone. This sequence joins TRBV18 and TRBJ1-3; D remains ambiguous. The CDR3 has 17 residues. The germline V gene has CDR1 KGHSH and CDR2 LQKENI. Trimming shortened V by 6 bases and J by 0 bases, and 18 bases separated the two germline ends. Written as DNA, the CDR3 is TGTGCCAGCTCCCGTGGTAGGAGGGAGAACTCTGGAAACACCATATATTTT. Translating it yields CASSRGRRENSGNTIYF.

In its sample, this clone was seen a few times. The CDR3: CASSLWGGGQELYGYTF. CDR3 nucleotide sequence: TGTGCCAGCAGTTTATGGGGCGGAGGACAGGAGCTATATGGCTACACCTTC. The rearrangement uses TRBV28 and TRBJ1-2; 7 bases map to TRBD1. V trimming: 0 bases; J trimming: 5 bases; junction bases outside the gene matches: 12. The V gene's germline CDR1 is MDHEN and CDR2 SYDVKM. This CDR3 is built from 17 residues.

The V gene is TRBV4-1, the J gene TRBJ2-7; D is perhaps TRBD1 (6 bases). Germline lookup yields CDR1 MGHRA and CDR2 YSYEKL. CDR3 length equals 15 residues. The V gene lost 0 bases and the J gene lost 1 base, with 10 bases spanning the gap. DNA of the CDR3: TGCGCCAGCAGCCAAGATCCAGGGGAATCCTACGAGCAGTACTTC. As protein: CASSQDPGESYEQYF.

In the case of this clone: Relative to the germline gene, one junction end is altered; a read error may explain this. The chain has TRBV4-2 and TRBJ2-1, with TRBD1 matching over 9 bases. CDR3 length equals 16 residues. Germline V gives CDR1 LGHNA, CDR2 YNFKEQ. The CDR3 spells CASSQPGTGSGATLLF. DNA for the CDR3: TGTGCCAGCAGCCAGCCCGGGACAGGGAGCGGGGCAACTCTGCTCTTC.

This clone has a handful of counts. The chain uses TRBV7-3 and TRBJ1-1; D unclear. Germline lookup yields CDR1 SGHTA and CDR2 FQGTGA. CDR3 length: 13 residues. The V and J ends lost 5 bases and 5 bases respectively, with 12 bases between them. The CDR3 loop is CASSVGMGTEAFF. CDR3 in DNA: TGTGCCAGCAGCGTCGGGATGGGAACTGAAGCTTTCTTT.

This clone has just a few counts. This rearrangement joins TRBV19 to TRBJ1-2, with 7 bases lining up with TRBD1. After removal of 7 bases from V and 1 base from J, the junction contained 9 bases not matched to a gene. CDR1 is LNHDA, CDR2 SQIVND, per germline (reference sequence). The CDR3 has 15 residues. The CDR3 sequence: CASTQTTGSNYGYTF. The CDR3 DNA reads TGTGCCAGTACCCAAACGACAGGGAGTAACTATGGCTACACCTTC.

The chain links TRBV7-9 to TRBJ2-3; D is unclear. V dropped 1 base and J dropped 6 bases, with 5 bases sitting between them. The CDR3 has 12 residues. Germline values: CDR1 SEHNR, CDR2 FQNEAQ (reference sequence). DNA of the CDR3: TGTGCCAGCAGCTTAGTCGGGGATACGCAGTATTTT. Protein product: CASSLVGDTQYF. The entire variable domain, with the rest obtained from reference TRBV7-9 and TRBJ2-3, is as follows: DTGVSQNPRHKITKRGQNVTFRCDPISEHNRLYWYRQTLGQGPEFLTYFQNEAQLEKSRLLSDRFSAERPKGSFSTLEIQRTEQGDSAMYLCASSLVGDTQYFGPGTRLTVL.

The chain recombines TRBV6-5 with TRBJ2-1; tentative D call: TRBD2 (6 bases). V shed 6 bases and J shed 10 bases, with 13 bases lying between them. This CDR3 has 12 residues. The V gene's germline CDR1 is MNHEY and CDR2 SVGAGI. The DNA for the CDR3 is TGTGCCAGCAGGTCGAAGGGACTGGAGCAGTTCTTC. This codes for CASRSKGLEQFF.